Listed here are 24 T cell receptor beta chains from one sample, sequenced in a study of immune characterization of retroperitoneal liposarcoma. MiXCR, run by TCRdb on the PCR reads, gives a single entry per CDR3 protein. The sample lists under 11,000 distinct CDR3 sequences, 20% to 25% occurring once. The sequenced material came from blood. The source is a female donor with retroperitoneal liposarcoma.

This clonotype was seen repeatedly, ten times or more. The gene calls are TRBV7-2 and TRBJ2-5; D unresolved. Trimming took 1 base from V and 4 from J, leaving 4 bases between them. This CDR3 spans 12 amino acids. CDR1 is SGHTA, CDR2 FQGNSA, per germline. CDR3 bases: TGTGCCAGCAGCTTAGTAGGAGAGACCCAGTACTTC. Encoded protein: CASSLVGETQYF.

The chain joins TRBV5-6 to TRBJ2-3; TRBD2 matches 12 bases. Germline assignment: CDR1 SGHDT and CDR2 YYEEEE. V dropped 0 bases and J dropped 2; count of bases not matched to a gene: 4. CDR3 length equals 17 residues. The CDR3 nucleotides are TGTGCCAGCAGCTTGGCCCCTAGCGGGAGGGCCACAGATACGCAGTATTTT. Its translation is CASSLAPSGRATDTQYF.

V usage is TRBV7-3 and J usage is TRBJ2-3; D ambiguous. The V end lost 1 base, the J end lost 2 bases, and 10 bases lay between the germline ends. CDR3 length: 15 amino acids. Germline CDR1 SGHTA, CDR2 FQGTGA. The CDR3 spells CASSLIGDATDTQYF. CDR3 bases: TGTGCCAGCAGCTTAATAGGTGACGCCACAGATACGCAGTATTTT.

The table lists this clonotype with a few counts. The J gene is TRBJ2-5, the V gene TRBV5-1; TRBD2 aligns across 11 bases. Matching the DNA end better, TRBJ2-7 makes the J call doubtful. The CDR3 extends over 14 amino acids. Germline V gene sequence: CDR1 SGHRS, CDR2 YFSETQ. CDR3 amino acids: CASSTSGSNGEQYF. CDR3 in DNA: TGCGCCAGCAGTACTAGCGGGAGTAACGGCGAGCAGTACTTC.

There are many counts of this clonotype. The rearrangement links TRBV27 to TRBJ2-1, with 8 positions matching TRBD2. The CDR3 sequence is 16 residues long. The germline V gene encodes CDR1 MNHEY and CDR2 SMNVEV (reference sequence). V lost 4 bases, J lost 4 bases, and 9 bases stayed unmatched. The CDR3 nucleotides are TGTGCCAGCAGTTCAGGGACTAGGTGGGAGTACAATGAGCAGTTCTTC. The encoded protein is CASSSGTRWEYNEQFF.

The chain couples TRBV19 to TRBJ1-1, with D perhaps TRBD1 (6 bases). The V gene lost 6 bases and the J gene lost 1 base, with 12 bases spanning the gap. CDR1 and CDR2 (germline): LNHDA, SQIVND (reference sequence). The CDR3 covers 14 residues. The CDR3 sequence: CASRARGSNTEAFF. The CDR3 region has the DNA TGTGCCAGTAGGGCCAGGGGCTCGAACACTGAAGCTTTCTTT.

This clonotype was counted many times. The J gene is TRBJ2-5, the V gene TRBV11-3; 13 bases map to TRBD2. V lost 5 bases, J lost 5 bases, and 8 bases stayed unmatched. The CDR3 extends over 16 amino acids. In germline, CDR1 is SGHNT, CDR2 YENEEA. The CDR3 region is CASSTGTSGESETQYF. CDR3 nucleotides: TGTGCCAGCAGCACCGGGACTAGCGGGGAATCGGAGACCCAGTACTTC.

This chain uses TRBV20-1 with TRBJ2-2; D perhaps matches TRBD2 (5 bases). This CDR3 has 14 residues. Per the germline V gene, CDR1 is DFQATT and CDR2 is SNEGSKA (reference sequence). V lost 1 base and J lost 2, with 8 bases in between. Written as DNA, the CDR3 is TGCAGTGCTAGAGCTAGCAGCAACACCGGGGAGCTGTTTTTT. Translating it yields CSARASSNTGELFF.

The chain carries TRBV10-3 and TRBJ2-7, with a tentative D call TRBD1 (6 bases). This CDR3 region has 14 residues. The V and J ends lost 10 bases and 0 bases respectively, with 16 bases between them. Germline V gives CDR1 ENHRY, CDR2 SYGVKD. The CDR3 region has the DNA TGTGCCAGCAACTCCGACAGGAGCTCCTACGAGCAGTACTTC. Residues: CASNSDRSSYEQYF.

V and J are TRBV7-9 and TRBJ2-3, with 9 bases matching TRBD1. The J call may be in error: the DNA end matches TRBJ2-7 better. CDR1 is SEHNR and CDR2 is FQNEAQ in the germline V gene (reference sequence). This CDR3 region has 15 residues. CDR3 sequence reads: CASSSHRTGDYEQYF. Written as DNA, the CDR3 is TGTGCCAGCAGCTCGCACCGGACAGGGGATTACGAGCAGTACTTC.

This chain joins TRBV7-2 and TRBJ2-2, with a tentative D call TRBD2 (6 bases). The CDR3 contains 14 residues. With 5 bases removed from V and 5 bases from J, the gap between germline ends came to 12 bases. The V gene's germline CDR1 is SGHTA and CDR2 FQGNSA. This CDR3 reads CASSQQAGTGELFF. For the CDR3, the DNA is TGTGCCAGCAGCCAACAGGCGGGGACCGGGGAGCTGTTTTTT.

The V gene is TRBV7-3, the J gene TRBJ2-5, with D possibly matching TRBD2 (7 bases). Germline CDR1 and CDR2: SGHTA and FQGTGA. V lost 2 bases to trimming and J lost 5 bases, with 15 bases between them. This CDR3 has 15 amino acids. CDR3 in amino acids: CASSLGGGSGETQYF. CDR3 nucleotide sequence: TGTGCCAGCAGCTTAGGGGGCGGGAGCGGGGAGACCCAGTACTTC.

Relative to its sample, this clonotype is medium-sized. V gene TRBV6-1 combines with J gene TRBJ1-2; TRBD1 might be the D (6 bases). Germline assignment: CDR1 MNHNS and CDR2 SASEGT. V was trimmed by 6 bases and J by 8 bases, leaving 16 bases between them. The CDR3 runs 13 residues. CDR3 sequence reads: CASSAWGALGYTF. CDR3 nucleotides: TGTGCCAGCAGCGCCTGGGGGGCCCTAGGCTACACCTTC.

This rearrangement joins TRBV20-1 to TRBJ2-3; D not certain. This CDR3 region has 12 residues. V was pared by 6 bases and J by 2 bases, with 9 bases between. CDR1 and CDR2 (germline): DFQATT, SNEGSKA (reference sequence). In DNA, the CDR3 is TGCAGTGCAGGCGAAACCACAGATACGCAGTATTTT. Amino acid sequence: CSAGETTDTQYF.

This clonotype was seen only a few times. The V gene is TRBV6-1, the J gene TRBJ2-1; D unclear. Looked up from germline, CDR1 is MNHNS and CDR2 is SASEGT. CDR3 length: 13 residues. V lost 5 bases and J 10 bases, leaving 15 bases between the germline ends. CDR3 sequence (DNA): TGTGCCAGCAGTCAAAACTCCCGCTACGAGCAGTTCTTC. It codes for CASSQNSRYEQFF.

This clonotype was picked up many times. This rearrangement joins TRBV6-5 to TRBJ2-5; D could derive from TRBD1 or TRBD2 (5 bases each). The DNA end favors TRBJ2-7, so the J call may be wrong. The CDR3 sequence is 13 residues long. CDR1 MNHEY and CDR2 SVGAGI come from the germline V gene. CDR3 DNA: TGTGCCAGCAGTTACCGGGACGAATACGAGCAGTACTTC. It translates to CASSYRDEYEQYF.

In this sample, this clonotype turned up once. The CDR3 region has the DNA TGCGCCAGCAGCTTGGATTACAATGAGCAGTTCTTC. Protein: CASSLDYNEQFF. The genes are TRBV5-1 and TRBJ2-1; D gene ambiguous. The CDR3 totals 12 residues. Deletions cut 0 bases from V and 4 bases from J, with 2 bases between. CDR1 is SGHRS and CDR2 is YFSETQ in the germline V gene.

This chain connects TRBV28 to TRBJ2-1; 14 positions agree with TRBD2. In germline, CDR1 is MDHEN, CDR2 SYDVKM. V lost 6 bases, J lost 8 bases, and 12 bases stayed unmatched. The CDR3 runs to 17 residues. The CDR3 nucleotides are TGTGCCAGCAGCCCGGACAGGGCGACTAGCGGGAGGGATGAGCAGTTCTTC. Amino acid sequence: CASSPDRATSGRDEQFF.

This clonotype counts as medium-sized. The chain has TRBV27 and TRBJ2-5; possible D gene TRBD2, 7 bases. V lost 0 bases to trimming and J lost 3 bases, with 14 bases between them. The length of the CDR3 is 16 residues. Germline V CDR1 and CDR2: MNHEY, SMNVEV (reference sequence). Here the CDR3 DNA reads TGTGCCAGCAGTTTATCGAGGGGGGGCAGGGAAGAGACCCAGTACTTC. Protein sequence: CASSLSRGGREETQYF.

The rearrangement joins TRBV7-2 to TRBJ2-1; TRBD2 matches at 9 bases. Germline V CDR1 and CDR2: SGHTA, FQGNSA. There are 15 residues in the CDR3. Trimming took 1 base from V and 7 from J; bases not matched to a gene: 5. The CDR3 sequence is CASSLGSGRTNEQFF. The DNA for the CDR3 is TGTGCCAGCAGCTTAGGTAGCGGGAGAACGAATGAGCAGTTCTTC.

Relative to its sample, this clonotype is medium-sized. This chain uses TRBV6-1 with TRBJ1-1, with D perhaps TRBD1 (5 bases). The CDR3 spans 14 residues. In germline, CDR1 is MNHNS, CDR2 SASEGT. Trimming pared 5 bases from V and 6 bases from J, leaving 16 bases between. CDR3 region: CASSKGPRRSEAFF. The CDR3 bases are TGTGCCAGCAGTAAGGGACCGAGGCGATCTGAAGCTTTCTTT.

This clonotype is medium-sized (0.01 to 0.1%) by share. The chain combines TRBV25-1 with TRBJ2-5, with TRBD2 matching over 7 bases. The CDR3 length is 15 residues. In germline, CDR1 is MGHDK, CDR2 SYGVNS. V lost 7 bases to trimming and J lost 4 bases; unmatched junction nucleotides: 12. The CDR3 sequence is CASKPAGQKGETQYF. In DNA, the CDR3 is TGTGCCAGCAAGCCAGCGGGGCAAAAGGGAGAGACCCAGTACTTC.

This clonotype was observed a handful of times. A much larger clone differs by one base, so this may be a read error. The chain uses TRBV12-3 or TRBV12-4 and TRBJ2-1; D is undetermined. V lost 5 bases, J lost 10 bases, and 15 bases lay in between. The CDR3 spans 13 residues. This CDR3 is CASSETETYEQFF. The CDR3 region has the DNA TGTGCCAGCAGTGAAACGGAAACCTACGAGCAGTTCTTC.

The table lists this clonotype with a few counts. In nucleotides, the CDR3 is TGCGCCAGCAGCGCGGGGGGAGCCTACAATGAGCAGTTCTTC. Protein product: CASSAGGAYNEQFF. The chain uses TRBV5-1 and TRBJ2-1; TRBD2 aligns across 8 bases. The V gene end was trimmed by 4 bases and the J gene end by 2 bases; junction bases not matched to a gene: 2. CDR1 SGHRS and CDR2 YFSETQ come from the germline V gene. CDR3 length: 14 amino acids. Full variable domain (outside the CDR3, taken from reference TRBV5-1 and TRBJ2-1): KAGVTQTPRYLIKTRGQQVTLSCSPISGHRSVSWYQQTPGQGLQFLFEYFSETQRNKGNFPGRFSGRQFSNSRSEMNVSTLELGDSALYLCASSAGGAYNEQFFGPGTRLTVL.